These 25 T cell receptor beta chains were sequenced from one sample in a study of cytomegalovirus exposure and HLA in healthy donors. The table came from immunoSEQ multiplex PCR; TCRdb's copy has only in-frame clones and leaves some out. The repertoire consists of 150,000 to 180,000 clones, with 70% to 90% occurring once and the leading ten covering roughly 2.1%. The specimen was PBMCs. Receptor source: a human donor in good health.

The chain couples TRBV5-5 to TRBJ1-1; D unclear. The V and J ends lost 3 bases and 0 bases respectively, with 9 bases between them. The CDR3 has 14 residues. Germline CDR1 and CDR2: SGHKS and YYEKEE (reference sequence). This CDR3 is CASSWGGMNTEAFF. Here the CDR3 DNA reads TGTGCCAGCAGCTGGGGAGGAATGAACACTGAAGCTTTCTTT.

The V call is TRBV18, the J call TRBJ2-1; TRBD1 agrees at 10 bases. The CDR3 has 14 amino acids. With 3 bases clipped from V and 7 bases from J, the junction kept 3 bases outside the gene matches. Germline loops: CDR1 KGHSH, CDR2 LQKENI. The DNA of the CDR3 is TGTGCCAGCTCACCGGGACAGGGGACGAATGAGCAGTTCTTC. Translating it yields CASSPGQGTNEQFF.

In nucleotides, the CDR3 is TGTGCCAGCAGCTTGGGGACTAGTACGAATGAGCAGTTCTTC. It codes for CASSLGTSTNEQFF. The chain combines TRBV5-6 with TRBJ2-1, with TRBD2 matching over 7 bases. Germline V CDR1 and CDR2: SGHDT, YYEEEE. This CDR3 has 14 amino acids. V shed 0 bases, J shed 7 bases, and the junction held 4 bases outside the gene matches. Full variable domain (missing parts from reference TRBV5-6 and TRBJ2-1): DAGVTQSPTHLIKTRGQQVTLRCSPKSGHDTVSWYQQALGQGPQFIFQYYEEEERQRGNFPDRFSGHQFPNYSSELNVNALLLGDSALYLCASSLGTSTNEQFFGPGTRLTVL.

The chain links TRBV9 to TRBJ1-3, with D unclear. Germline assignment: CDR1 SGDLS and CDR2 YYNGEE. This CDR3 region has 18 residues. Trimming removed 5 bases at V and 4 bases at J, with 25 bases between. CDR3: CASSPSVGVRTKGNTIYF. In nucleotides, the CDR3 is TGTGCCAGCAGTCCCTCTGTGGGAGTGCGGACTAAGGGAAACACCATATATTTT. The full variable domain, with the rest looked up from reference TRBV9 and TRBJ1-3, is DSGVTQTPKHLITATGQRVTLRCSPRSGDLSVYWYQQSLDQGLQFLIQYYNGEERAKGNILERFSAQQFPDLHSELNLSSLELGDSALYFCASSPSVGVRTKGNTIYFGEGSWLTVV.

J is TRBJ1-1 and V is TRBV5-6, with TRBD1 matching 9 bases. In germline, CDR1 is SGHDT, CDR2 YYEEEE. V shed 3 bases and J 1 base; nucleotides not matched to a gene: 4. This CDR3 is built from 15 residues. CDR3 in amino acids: CASSWGTGSNTEAFF. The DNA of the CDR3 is TGTGCCAGCAGCTGGGGGACAGGGTCGAACACTGAAGCTTTCTTT.

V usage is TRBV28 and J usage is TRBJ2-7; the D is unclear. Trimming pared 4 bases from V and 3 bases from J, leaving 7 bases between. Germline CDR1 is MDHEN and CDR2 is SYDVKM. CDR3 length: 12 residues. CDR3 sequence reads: CASSYGRYEQYF. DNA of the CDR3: TGTGCCAGCAGTTACGGTCGCTACGAGCAGTACTTC.

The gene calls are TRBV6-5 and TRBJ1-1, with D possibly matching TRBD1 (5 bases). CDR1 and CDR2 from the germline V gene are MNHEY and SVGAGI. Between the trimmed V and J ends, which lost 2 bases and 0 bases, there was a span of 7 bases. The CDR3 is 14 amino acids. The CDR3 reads CASSYVGLNTEAFF. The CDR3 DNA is TGTGCCAGCAGTTACGTGGGGCTGAACACTGAAGCTTTCTTT.

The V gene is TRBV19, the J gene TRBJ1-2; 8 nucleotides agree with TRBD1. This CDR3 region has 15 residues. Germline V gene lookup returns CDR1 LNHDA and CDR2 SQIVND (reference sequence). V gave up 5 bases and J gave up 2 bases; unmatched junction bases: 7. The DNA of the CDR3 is TGTGCCAGTAGTGAATCGGGACAGGCGAACTATGGCTACACCTTC. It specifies CASSESGQANYGYTF.

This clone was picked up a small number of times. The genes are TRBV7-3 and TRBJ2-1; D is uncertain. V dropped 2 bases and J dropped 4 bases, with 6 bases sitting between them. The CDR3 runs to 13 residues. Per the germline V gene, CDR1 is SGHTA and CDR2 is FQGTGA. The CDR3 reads CASSLGEYNEQFF. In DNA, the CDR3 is TGTGCCAGCAGCTTAGGAGAGTACAATGAGCAGTTCTTC.

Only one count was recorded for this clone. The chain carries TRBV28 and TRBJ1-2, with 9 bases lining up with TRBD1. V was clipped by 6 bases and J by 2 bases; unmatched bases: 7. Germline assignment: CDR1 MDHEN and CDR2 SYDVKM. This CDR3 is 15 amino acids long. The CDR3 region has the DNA TGTGCCAGCAGGGAGGACAGGGGCCTCAACTATGGCTACACCTTC. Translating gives CASREDRGLNYGYTF.

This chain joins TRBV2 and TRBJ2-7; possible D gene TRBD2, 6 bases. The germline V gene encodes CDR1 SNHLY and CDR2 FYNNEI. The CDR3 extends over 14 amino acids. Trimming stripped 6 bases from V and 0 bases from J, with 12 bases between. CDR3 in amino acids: CASRGGVSSYEQYF. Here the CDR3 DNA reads TGTGCCAGCAGGGGCGGGGTCAGCTCCTACGAGCAGTACTTC. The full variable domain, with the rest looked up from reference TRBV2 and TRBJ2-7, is EPEVTQTPSHQVTQMGQEVILRCVPISNHLYFYWYRQILGQKVEFLVSFYNNEISEKSEIFDDQFSVERPDGSNFTLKIRSTKLEDSAMYFCASRGGVSSYEQYFGPGTRLTVT.

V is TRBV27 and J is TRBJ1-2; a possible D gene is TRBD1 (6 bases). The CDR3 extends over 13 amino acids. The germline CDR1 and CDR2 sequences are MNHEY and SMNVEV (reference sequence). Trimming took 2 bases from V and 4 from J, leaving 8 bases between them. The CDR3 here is CASSLGTPYGYTF. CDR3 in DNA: TGTGCCAGCAGTTTAGGGACACCCTATGGCTACACCTTC.

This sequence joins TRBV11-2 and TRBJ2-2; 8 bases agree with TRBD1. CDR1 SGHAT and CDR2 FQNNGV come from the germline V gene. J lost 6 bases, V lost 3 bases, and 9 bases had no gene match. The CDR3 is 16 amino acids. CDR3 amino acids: CASSFLRGQAPGELFF. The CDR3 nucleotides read TGTGCCAGCAGCTTTCTCCGGGGACAGGCTCCCGGGGAGCTGTTTTTT. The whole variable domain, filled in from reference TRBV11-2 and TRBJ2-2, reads EAGVAQSPRYKIIEKRQSVAFWCNPISGHATLYWYQQILGQGPKLLIQFQNNGVVDDSQLPKDRFSAERLKGVDSTLKIQPAKLEDSAVYLCASSFLRGQAPGELFFGEGSRLTVL.

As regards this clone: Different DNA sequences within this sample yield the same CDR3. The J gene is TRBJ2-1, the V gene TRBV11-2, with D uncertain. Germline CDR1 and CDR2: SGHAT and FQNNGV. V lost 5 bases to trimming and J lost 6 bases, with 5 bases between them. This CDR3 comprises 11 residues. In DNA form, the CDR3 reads TGTGCCAGCAGCCTGTCCAATGAGCAGTTCTTC. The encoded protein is CASSLSNEQFF.

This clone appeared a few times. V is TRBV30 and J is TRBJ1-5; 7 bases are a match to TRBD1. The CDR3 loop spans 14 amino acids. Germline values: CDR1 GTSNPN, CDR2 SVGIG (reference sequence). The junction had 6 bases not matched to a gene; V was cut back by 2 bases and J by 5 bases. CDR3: CAWSRIDRDQPQHF. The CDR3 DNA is TGTGCCTGGAGTCGAATCGACAGGGATCAGCCCCAGCATTTT.

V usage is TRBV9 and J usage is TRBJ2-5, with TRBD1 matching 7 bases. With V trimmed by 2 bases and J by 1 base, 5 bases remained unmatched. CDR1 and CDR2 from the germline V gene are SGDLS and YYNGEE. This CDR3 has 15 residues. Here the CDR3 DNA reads TGTGCCAGCAGCGTCTACAGGGGCTTCCAAGAGACCCAGTACTTC. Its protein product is CASSVYRGFQETQYF.

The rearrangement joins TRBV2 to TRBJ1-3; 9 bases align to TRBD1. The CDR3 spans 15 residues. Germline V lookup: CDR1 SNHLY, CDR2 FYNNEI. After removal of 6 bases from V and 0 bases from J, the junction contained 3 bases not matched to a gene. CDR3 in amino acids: CASRQTGGSGNTIYF. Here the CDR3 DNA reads TGTGCCAGCAGGCAGACAGGGGGCTCTGGAAACACCATATATTTT.

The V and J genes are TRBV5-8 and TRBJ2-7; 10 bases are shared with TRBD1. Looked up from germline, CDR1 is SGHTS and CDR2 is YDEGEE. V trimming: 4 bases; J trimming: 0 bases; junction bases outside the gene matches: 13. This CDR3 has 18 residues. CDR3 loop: CASSIPGQGFSLSYEQYF. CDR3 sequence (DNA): TGTGCCAGCAGCATCCCGGGACAGGGGTTTTCCCTCTCCTACGAGCAGTACTTC.

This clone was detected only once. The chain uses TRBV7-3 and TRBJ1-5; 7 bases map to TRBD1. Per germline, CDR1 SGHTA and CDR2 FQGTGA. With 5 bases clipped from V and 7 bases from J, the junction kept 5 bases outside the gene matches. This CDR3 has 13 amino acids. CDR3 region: CASSATRGQPQHF. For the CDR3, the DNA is TGTGCCAGCAGCGCGACCAGGGGGCAGCCCCAGCATTTT. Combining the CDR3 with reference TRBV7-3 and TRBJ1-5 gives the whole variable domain GAGVSQTPSNKVTEKGKYVELRCDPISGHTALYWYRQSLGQGPEFLIYFQGTGAADDSGLPNDRFFAVRPEGSVSTLKIQRTERGDSAVYLCASSATRGQPQHFGDGTRLSIL.

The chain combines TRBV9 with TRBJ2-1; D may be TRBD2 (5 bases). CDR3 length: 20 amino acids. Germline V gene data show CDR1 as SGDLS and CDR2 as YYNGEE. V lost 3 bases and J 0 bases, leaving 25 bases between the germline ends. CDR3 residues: CASSARRPGSPESSYNEQFF. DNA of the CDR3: TGTGCCAGCAGCGCCCGTCGACCGGGATCCCCCGAGAGCTCCTACAATGAGCAGTTCTTC.

CDR3 DNA sequence: TGTGCCAGCAGCCAACGGGGGGCAGAGACCCAGTACTTC. Translated, it gives CASSQRGAETQYF. The chain carries TRBV14 and TRBJ2-5; the D gene is possibly TRBD2 (7 bases). The CDR3 is 13 residues long. Trimming removed 2 bases from V and 4 bases from J, with 8 bases in between. Germline V gene sequence: CDR1 SGHDN, CDR2 FVKESK.

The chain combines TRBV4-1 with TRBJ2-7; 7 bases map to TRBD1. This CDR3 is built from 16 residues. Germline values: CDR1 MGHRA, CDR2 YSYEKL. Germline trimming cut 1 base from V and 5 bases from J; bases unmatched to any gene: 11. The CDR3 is CASSQVGTGVKDEQYF. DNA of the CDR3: TGCGCCAGCAGCCAAGTGGGAACAGGGGTAAAAGACGAGCAGTACTTC.

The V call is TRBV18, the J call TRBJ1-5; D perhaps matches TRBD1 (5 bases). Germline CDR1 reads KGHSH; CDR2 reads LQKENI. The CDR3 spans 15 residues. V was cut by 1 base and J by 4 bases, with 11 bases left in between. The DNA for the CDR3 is TGTGCCAGCTCACCACGGGGCGGACGGAATCAGCCCCAGCATTTT. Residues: CASSPRGGRNQPQHF.

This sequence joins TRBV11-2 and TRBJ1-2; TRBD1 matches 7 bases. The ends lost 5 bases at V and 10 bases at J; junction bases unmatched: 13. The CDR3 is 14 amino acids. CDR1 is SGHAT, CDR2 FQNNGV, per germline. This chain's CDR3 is CASSRTAGQLVYTF. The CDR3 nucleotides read TGTGCCAGCAGCCGAACGGCGGGACAGCTGGTCTACACCTTC.

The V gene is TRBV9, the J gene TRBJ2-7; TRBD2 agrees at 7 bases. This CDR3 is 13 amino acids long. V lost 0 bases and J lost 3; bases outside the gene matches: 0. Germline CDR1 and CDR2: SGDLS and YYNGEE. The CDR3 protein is CASSVGTSYEQYF. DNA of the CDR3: TGTGCCAGCAGCGTAGGGACTAGCTACGAGCAGTACTTC.